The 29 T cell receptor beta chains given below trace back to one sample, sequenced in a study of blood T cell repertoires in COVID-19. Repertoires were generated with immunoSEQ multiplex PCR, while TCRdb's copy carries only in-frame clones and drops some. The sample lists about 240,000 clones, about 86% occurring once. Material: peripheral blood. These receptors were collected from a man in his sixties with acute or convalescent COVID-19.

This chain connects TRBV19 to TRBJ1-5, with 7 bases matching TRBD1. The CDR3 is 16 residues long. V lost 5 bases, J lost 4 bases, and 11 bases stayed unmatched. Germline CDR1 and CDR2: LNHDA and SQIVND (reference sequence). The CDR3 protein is CASSSTRTGYNQPQHF. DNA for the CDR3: TGTGCCAGTAGTTCTACGAGGACAGGCTATAATCAGCCCCAGCATTTT.

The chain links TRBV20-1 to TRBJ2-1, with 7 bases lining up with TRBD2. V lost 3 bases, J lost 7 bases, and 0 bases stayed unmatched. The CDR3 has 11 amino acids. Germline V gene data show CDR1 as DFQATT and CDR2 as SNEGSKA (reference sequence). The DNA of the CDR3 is TGCAGTGCTAGGGGAGGGAATGAGCAGTTCTTC. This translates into CSARGGNEQFF.

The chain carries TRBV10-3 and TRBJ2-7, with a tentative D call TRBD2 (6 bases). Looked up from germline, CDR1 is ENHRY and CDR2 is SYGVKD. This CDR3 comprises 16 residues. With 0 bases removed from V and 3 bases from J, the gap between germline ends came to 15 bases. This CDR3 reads CAISESGLLRDYEQYF. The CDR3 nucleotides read TGTGCCATCAGTGAGTCGGGACTGCTGAGAGACTACGAGCAGTACTTC.

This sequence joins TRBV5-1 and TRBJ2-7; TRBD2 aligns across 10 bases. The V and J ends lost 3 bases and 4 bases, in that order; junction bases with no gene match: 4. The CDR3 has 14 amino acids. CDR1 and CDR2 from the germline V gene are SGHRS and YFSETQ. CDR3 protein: CASSSGLAAYEQYF. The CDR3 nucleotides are TGCGCCAGCAGCTCCGGACTAGCGGCATACGAGCAGTACTTC.

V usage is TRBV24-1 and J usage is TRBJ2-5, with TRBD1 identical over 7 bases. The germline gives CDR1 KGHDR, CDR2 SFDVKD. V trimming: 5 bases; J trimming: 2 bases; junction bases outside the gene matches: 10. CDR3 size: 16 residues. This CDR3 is CATSGPMTGSQETQYF. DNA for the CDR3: TGTGCCACCAGTGGCCCAATGACAGGGTCTCAAGAGACCCAGTACTTC.

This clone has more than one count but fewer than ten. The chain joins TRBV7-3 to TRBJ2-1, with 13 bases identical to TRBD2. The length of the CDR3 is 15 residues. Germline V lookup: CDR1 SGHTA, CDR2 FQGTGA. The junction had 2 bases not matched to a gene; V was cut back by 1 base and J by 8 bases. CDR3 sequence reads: CASSLKGLAGDEQFF. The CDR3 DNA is TGTGCCAGCAGCTTAAAAGGACTAGCGGGAGATGAGCAGTTCTTC.

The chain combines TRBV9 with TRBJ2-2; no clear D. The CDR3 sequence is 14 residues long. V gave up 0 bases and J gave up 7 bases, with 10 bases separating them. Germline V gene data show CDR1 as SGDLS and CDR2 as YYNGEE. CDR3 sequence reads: CASSVGSRLGELFF. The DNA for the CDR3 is TGTGCCAGCAGCGTAGGTAGCAGACTCGGGGAGCTGTTTTTT.

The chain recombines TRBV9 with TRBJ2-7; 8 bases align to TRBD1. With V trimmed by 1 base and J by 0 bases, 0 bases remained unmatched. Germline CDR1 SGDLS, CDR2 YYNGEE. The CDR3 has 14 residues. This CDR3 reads CASSVQGASYEQYF. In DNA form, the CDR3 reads TGTGCCAGCAGCGTACAGGGGGCCTCCTACGAGCAGTACTTC.

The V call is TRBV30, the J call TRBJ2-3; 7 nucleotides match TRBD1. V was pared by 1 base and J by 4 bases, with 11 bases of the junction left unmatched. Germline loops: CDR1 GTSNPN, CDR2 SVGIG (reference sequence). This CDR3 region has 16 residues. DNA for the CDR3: TGTGCCTGGAGTGGGGGACAGCCACCTTTGGCAGATACGCAGTATTTT. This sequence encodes CAWSGGQPPLADTQYF.

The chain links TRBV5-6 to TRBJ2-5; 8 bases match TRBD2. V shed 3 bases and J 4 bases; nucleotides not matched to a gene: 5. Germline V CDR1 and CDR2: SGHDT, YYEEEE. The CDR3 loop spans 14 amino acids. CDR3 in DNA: TGTGCCAGCAGCTCCCCCGGGGGGGGAGAGACCCAGTACTTC. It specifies CASSSPGGGETQYF. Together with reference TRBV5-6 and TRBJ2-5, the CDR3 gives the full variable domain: DAGVTQSPTHLIKTRGQQVTLRCSPKSGHDTVSWYQQALGQGPQFIFQYYEEEERQRGNFPDRFSGHQFPNYSSELNVNALLLGDSALYLCASSSPGGGETQYFGPGTRLLVL.

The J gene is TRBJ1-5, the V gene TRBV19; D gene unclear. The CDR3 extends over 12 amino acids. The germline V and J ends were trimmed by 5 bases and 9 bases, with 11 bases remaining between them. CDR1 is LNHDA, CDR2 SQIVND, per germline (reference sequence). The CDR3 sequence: CASSSRYPPQHF. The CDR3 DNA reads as TGTGCCAGTAGTTCCCGCTACCCGCCCCAGCATTTT.

CDR3 residues: CASSKRGDTQYF. In DNA form, the CDR3 reads TGTGCCAGCAGCAAGAGGGGGGATACGCAGTATTTT. This sequence joins TRBV27 and TRBJ2-3; possible D gene TRBD1, 6 bases. Germline values: CDR1 MNHEY, CDR2 SMNVEV (reference sequence). The germline V and J ends were trimmed by 6 bases and 6 bases, with 10 bases remaining between them. The CDR3 is 12 residues long.

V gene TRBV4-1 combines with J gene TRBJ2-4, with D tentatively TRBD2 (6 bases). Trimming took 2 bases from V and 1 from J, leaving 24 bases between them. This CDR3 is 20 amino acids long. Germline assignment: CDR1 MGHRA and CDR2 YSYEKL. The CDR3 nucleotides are TGCGCCAGCAGCCAAACGACTTTCGAGAGGGAGGTGTCGGCCAAAAACATTCAGTACTTC. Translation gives CASSQTTFEREVSAKNIQYF.

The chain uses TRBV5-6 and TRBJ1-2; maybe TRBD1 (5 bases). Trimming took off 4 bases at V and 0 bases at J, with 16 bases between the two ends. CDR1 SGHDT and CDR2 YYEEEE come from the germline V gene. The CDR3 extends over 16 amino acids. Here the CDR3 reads CASSPSFGQANYGYTF. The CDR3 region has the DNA TGTGCCAGCAGCCCATCCTTCGGACAAGCTAACTATGGCTACACCTTC.

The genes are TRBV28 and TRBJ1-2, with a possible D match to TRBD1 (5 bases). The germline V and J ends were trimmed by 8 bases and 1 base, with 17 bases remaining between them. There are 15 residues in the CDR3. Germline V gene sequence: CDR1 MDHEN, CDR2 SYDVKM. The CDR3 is CASLTGFLHNYGYTF. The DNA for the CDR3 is TGTGCCAGCTTAACAGGTTTCCTACATAACTATGGCTACACCTTC.

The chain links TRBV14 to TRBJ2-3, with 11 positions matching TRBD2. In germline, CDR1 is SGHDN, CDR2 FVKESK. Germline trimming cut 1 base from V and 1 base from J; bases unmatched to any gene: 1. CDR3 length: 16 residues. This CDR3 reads CASSQGGLAGTDTQYF. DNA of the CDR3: TGTGCCAGCAGCCAAGGGGGACTAGCGGGCACAGATACGCAGTATTTT.

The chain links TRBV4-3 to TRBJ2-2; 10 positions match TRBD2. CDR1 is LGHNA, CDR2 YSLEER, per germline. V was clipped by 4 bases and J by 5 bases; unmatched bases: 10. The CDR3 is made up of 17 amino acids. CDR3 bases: TGCGCCAGCAGCCCTAGCGGGAGAATCGATAGGACCGGGGAGCTGTTTTTT. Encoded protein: CASSPSGRIDRTGELFF.

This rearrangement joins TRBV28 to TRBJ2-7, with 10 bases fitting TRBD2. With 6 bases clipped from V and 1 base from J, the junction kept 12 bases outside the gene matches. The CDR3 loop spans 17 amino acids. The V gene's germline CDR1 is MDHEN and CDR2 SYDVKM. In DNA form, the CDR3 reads TGTGCCAGCAGCTCCATCGGACTAGCGGACCGATCCTACGAGCAGTACTTC. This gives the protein CASSSIGLADRSYEQYF.

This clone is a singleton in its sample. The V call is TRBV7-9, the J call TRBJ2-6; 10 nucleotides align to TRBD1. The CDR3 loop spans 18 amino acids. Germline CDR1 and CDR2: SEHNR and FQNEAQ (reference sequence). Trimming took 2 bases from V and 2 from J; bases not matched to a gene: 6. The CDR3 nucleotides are TGTGCCAGCAGCTTACAATTGGGACAGGGGACTGGGGCCAACGTCCTGACTTTC. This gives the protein CASSLQLGQGTGANVLTF.

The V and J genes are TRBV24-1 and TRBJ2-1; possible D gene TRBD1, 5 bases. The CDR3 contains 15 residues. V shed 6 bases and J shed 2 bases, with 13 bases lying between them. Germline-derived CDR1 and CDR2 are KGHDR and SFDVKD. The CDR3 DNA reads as TGTGCCACCAGTTACACTACAGGAGCCTACAATGAGCAGTTCTTC. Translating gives CATSYTTGAYNEQFF.

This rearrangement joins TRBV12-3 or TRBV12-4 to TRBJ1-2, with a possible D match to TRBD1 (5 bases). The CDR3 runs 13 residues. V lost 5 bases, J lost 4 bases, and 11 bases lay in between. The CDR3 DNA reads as TGTGCCAGCAGTCCCAGGGAAGCCTATGGCTACACCTTC. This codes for CASSPREAYGYTF.

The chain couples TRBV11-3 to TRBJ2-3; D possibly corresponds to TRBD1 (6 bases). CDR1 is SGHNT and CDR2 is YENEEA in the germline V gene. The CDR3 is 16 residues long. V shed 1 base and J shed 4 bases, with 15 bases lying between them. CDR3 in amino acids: CASSLVDRIIPDTQYF. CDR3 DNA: TGTGCCAGCAGCTTAGTGGACAGAATTATCCCAGATACGCAGTATTTT.

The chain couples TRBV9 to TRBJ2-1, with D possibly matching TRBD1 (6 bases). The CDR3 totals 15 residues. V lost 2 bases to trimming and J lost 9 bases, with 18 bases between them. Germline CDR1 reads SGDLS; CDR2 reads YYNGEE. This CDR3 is CASSVSGTSDGEQFF. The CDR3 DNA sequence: TGTGCCAGCAGCGTTTCTGGGACATCCGACGGTGAGCAGTTCTTC.

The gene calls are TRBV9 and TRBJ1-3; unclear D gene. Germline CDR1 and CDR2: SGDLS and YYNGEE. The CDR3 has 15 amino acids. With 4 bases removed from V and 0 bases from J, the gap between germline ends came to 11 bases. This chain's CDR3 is CASSPGLSSGNTIYF. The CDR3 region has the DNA TGTGCCAGCAGCCCCGGACTGAGCTCTGGAAACACCATATATTTT.

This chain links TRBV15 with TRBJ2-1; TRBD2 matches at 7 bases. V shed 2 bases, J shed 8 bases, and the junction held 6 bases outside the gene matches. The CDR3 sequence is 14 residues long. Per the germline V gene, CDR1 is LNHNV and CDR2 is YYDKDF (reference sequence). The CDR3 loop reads CATSRPASGDEQFF. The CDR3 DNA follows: TGTGCCACCAGCAGACCTGCTAGCGGAGATGAGCAGTTCTTC. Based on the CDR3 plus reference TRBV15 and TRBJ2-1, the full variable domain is DAMVIQNPRYQVTQFGKPVTLSCSQTLNHNVMYWYQQKSSQAPKLLFHYYDKDFNNEADTPDNFQSRRPNTSFCFLDIRSPGLGDTAMYLCATSRPASGDEQFFGPGTRLTVL.

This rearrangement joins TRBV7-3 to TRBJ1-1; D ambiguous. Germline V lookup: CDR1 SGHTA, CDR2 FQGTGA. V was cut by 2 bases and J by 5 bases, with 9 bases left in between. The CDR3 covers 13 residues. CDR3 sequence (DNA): TGTGCCAGCAGCTTATCTGAGGGAACTGAAGCTTTCTTT. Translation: CASSLSEGTEAFF.

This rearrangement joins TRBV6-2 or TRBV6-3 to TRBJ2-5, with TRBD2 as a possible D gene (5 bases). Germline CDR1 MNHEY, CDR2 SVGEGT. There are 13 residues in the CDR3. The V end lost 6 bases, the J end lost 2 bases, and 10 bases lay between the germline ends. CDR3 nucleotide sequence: TGTGCCAGCAGCTCTCCGGGACAAGAGACCCAGTACTTC. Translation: CASSSPGQETQYF.

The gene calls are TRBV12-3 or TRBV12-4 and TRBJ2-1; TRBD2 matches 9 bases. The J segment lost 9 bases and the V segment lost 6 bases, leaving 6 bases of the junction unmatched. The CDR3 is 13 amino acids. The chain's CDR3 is CASRSGRSGEQFF. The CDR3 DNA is TGTGCCAGCAGAAGCGGGAGGAGTGGTGAGCAGTTCTTC.

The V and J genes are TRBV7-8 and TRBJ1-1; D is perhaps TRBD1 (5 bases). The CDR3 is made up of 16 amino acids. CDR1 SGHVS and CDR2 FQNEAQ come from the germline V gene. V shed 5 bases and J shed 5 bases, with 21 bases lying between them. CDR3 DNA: TGTGCCAGCAGCCACGAACGGTCCAGGGTGGGGACTGAAGCTTTCTTT. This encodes CASSHERSRVGTEAFF.